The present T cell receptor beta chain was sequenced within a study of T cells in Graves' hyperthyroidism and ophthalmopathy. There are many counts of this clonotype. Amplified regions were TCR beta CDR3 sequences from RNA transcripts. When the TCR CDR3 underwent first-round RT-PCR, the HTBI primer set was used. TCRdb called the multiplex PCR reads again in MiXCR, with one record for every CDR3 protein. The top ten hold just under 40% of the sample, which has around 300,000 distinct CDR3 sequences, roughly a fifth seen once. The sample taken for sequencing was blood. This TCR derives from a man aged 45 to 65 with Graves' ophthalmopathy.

The CDR3 DNA follows: TGTGCCAGCAGCCAAGTGGGACAGGGCGGCGCCGAGCAGTACTTC. Its translation is CASSQVGQGGAEQYF. The V and J genes are TRBV3-1 and TRBJ2-7; TRBD1 aligns across 9 bases. With V trimmed by 1 base and J by 6 bases, 7 bases remained unmatched. The CDR3 length is 15 residues. Germline CDR1 and CDR2: LGHDT and YNNKEL (reference sequence).